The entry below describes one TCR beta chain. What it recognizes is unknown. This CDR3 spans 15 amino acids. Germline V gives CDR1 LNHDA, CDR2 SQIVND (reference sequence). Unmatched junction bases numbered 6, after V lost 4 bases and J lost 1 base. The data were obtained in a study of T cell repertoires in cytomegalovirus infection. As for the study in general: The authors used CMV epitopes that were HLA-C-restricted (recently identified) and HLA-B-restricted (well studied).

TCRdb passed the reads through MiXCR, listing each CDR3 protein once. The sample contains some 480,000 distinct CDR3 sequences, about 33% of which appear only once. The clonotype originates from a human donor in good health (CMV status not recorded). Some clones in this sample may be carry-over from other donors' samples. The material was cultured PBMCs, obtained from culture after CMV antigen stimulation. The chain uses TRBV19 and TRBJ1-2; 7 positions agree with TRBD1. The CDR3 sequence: CASSTPTGNNYGYTF. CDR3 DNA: TGTGCCAGTAGTACGCCGACAGGGAATAACTATGGCTACACCTTC.